This T cell receptor (beta chain) was obtained from a study of T cell clonality in common variable immunodeficiency. Libraries were prepared by immunoSEQ multiplex PCR; TCRdb keeps only in-frame clonotypes and omits some of them. The repertoire shows roughly 40,000 clones, none seen only once; the top ten take 2.5% to 3%. General observations from the study: Fewer TCRbeta clones were shared among CVID subjects than controls.

This CDR3 comprises 14 residues. Germline V gene sequence: CDR1 SGHRS, CDR2 YFSETQ. V gave up 1 base and J gave up 0 bases, with 6 bases separating them. This clone has a count of ten or more. Antigen: not known. Sequencing ends 3 residues short of the CDR3 end; the germline J gene provides the rest. This specimen includes other DNA sequences encoding the same CDR3. The chain carries TRBV5-1 and TRBJ2-3; TRBD1 might be the D (5 bases). This receptor was taken from a person aged 18 to 75 in good health. The sequenced sample consisted of peripheral blood mononuclear cells. This chain's CDR3 is CASSLKGSTDTQYF. Incomplete CDR3 DNA: TGCGCCAGCAGCTTGAAGGGGAGCACAGATACG.